This TCR gamma chain was obtained from a study of gammadelta T cells in human blood. General study findings and limits: Microbial exposure appeared to drive polyclonal γδ T cell expansion after birth.

Notes on this clone: The antigen is not known. TCRdb records a much larger clone's protein for this DNA, with a difference at residue 4 that likely arises from a read error; the protein given is the translation of the DNA.

TCRdb fed the RT-PCR reads into CATT to redo clone calling. Altogether under 200 gamma-chain clones are present, roughly 1.5% being singletons, with the ten largest covering 40% to 60%. Germline CDR1 reads EGSTGY; CDR2 reads YDSYTSSV. This CDR3 region has 13 residues. The chain recombines TRGV4 with TRGJ1 or TRGJ2. The sequence was obtained from a human donor. Sequencing was performed on non-Vgamma9Vdelta2 gamma-delta T cells from adult blood. The DNA of the CDR3 is TGTGCCACCTGTGATGGACTTTATTATAAGAAACTCTTT. It is translated as CATCDGLYYKKLF.